This T cell receptor (beta chain) is drawn from a study of blood T cells in healthy people across ages. General study points: Strong correlation existed between TCR beta diversity and naive T cell percentage. Diversity was higher, and naive CD4+ cells more numerous, in long-lived donors than in aged donors.

Using a J-beta primer mix together with a sample-barcoded 5' primer, a second PCR was run for roughly 6 to 11 cycles. A tag from a template-switch adaptor with 12 random nucleotides marked each cDNA molecule. TCRdb independently ran MiXCR on the 5' RACE reads; one entry per CDR3 protein. The data contain about 750,000 distinct CDR3 sequences, roughly 50% of them singletons. Germline CDR1 is DFQATT and CDR2 is SNEGSKA (reference sequence). J lost 9 bases, V lost 1 base, and 7 bases had no gene match. This CDR3 region has 15 residues. This clonotype has at least ten counts. Antigen specificity is unknown.

The sample comprised blood. This sequence was found in an older man in good health. The V call is TRBV20-1, the J call TRBJ2-1; TRBD2 agrees at 12 bases. The CDR3 sequence is CSARGLAGGPSEQFF. The CDR3 DNA follows: TGCAGTGCTAGAGGGCTAGCGGGAGGGCCGAGTGAGCAGTTCTTC.